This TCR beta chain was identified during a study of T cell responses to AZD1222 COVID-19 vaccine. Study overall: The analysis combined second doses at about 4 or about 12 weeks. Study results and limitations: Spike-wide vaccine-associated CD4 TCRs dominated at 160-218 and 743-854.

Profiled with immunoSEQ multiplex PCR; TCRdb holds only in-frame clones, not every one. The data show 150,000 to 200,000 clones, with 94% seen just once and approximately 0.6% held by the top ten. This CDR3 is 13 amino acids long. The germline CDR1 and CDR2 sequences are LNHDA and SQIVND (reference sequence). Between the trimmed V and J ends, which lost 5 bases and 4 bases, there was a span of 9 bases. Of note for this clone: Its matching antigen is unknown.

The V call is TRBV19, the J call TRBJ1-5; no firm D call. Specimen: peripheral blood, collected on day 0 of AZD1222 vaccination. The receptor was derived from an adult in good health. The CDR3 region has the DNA TGTGCCAGTAGTGAGGTCAAGAATCAGCCCCAGCATTTT. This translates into CASSEVKNQPQHF.